A single sample is the source of the 5 T cell receptor beta chains below, sequenced in a study of T cell changes during pregnancy in multiple sclerosis. Clones were read by immunoSEQ multiplex PCR, and TCRdb kept only the in-frame ones, dropping some. The sample lists about 75,000 clones, around 92% occurring once. The source material was peripheral blood, sampled in the first trimester of pregnancy. Source of these receptors: a female donor in good health, enrolled as a control in a pregnancy study.

The rearrangement links TRBV10-3 to TRBJ2-7; D gene unclear. From germline, CDR1 is ENHRY and CDR2 SYGVKD. The CDR3 is made up of 15 amino acids. V was shortened by 6 bases and J by 0 bases, with 15 bases between the two germline ends. The CDR3 bases are TGTGCCATCAGCCCTATTGAGACAAGCTCCTACGAGCAGTACTTC. This encodes CAISPIETSSYEQYF.

The chain has TRBV7-8 and TRBJ2-3; 9 positions agree with TRBD2. The ends lost 1 base at V and 3 bases at J; junction bases unmatched: 8. This CDR3 is 17 amino acids long. Germline CDR1 and CDR2: SGHVS and FQNEAQ. The CDR3 nucleotides are TGTGCCAGCAGCTTAGTGGCTAGCGGGGTCCCTACAGATACGCAGTATTTT. Translating gives CASSLVASGVPTDTQYF. The entire variable domain, with the rest obtained from reference TRBV7-8 and TRBJ2-3, is as follows: GAGVSQSPRYKVAKRGQDVALRCDPISGHVSLFWYQQALGQGPEFLTYFQNEAQLDKSGLPSDRFFAERPEGSVSTLKIQRTQQEDSAVYLCASSLVASGVPTDTQYFGPGTRLTVL.

This sequence joins TRBV7-9 and TRBJ1-2; 9 bases align to TRBD1. The junction had 3 bases not matched to a gene; V was cut back by 4 bases and J by 0 bases. Germline V gives CDR1 SEHNR, CDR2 FQNEAQ (reference sequence). The CDR3 is 15 amino acids. CDR3 residues: CASSYGQGSNYGYTF. CDR3 sequence (DNA): TGTGCCAGCAGCTACGGACAGGGGTCTAACTATGGCTACACCTTC.

The chain links TRBV27 to TRBJ2-3; D not resolved. Per the germline V gene, CDR1 is MNHEY and CDR2 is SMNVEV (reference sequence). CDR3 length: 13 residues. Trimming left V 3 bases short and J 4 bases short, with 8 bases between. The DNA for the CDR3 is TGTGCCAGCAGTTTTTTGGTAGCAGATACGCAGTATTTT. This codes for CASSFLVADTQYF.

The chain recombines TRBV2 with TRBJ1-3; 8 bases agree with TRBD1. Germline CDR1 and CDR2: SNHLY and FYNNEI. V lost 8 bases and J lost 0; bases outside the gene matches: 18. The CDR3 covers 19 residues. This CDR3 is CASGIDSGTGIFSGNTIYF. CDR3 coding DNA: TGTGCCAGCGGAATAGATTCCGGGACAGGAATCTTCTCTGGAAACACCATATATTTT.